This entry is about one TCR beta chain. The antigen remains unidentified. This sample stems from a study of radiotherapy plus CTLA-4 blockade in lung cancer. General study results and limits: After treatment with radiotherapy plus ipilimumab, TCR clones that came from the tumor expanded in blood.

Focal radiation plus CTLA-4 blockade with ipilimumab was given to patients with chemo-refractory metastatic non-small-cell lung cancer. Some clones are missing from TCRdb's copy, which holds only in-frame ones; the method was immunoSEQ multiplex PCR. The table lists more than 65,000 clones, over 80% of them singletons. The TCR sequence derives from a human donor with non-small cell lung cancer who had stable disease on radiotherapy plus ipilimumab. The sample in question was peripheral blood, obtained from a patient treated with radiotherapy plus ipilimumab.

This chain's CDR3 is CASSFWGGAKNIQYF. For the CDR3, the DNA is TGTGCCAGCAGCTTTTGGGGTGGAGCCAAAAACATTCAGTACTTC. The chain joins TRBV5-6 to TRBJ2-4; D gene uncertain. CDR3 size: 15 residues. Germline CDR1 SGHDT, CDR2 YYEEEE. Trimming cost V 2 bases and J 0 bases, with 9 bases left between them.